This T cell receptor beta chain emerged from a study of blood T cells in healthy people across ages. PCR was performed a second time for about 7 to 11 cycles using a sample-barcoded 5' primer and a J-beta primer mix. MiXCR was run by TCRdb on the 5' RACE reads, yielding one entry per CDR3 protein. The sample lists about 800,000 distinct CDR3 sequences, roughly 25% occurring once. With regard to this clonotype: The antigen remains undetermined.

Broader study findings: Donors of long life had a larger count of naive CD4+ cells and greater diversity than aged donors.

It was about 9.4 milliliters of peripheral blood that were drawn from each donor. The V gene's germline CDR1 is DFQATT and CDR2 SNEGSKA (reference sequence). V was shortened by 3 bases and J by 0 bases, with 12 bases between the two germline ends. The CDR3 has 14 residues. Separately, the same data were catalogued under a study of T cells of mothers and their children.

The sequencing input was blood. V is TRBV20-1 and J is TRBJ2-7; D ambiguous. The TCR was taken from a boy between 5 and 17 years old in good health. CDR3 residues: CSASSQKSSYEQYF. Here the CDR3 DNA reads TGCAGTGCTAGTAGTCAGAAGAGCTCCTACGAGCAGTACTTC.